These T cell receptor beta chains were read from a single sample in a study of T-cell memory formation after mild COVID-19. MiXCR, applied by TCRdb to the 5' RACE reads, yields one record per CDR3 protein. This sample has approximately 340,000 distinct CDR3 sequences, with approximately 16% found just once. The sample consisted of PBMCs or a T cell subset sorted from them (not recorded which). The receptors come from a man younger than 30 who had mild COVID-19 (a few samples of this study predate the infection). Cell type and time point are not known. The CDR3 runs from the conserved cysteine through the conserved F or W. D genes are given only for firm matches. Clone size appears in some rows only: once, few, many, or a class for an expanded clone.

j_call v_call clone_size d_call cdr3_aa cdr3_nt
TRBJ2-5 TRBV7-9 few NA CASSFSGDGTQETQYF TGTGCCAGCAGCTTTTCTGGGGATGGGACCCAAGAGACCCAGTACTTC
TRBJ2-7 TRBV7-2 few TRBD2 CASSPKAGTRAYEQYF TGTGCCAGCAGCCCTAAAGCGGGGACCCGGGCCTACGAGCAGTACTTC
TRBJ1-2 TRBV9 few NA CASRRGGMHGYTF TGTGCCAGCAGGCGGGGAGGTATGCATGGCTACACCTTC
TRBJ1-1 TRBV27 NA NA CASSLFTGNTEAFF TGTGCCAGCAGTTTATTTACAGGGAACACTGAAGCTTTCTTT
TRBJ1-1 TRBV4-3 NA NA CASSQDSIGEEAFF TGCGCCAGCAGCCAAGATAGTATTGGGGAGGAAGCTTTCTTT
TRBJ1-1 TRBV6-5 NA NA CASSYTTGTEAFF TGTGCCAGCAGTTATACTACGGGGACTGAAGCTTTCTTT
TRBJ2-7 TRBV7-2 NA TRBD1 CASTASGTGNLEQYF TGTGCCAGCACCGCGTCCGGGACAGGGAATTTGGAGCAGTACTTC
TRBJ1-2 TRBV20-1 many NA CSASPDRSYGYTF TGCAGTGCTAGCCCCGACAGGTCCTATGGCTACACCTTC
TRBJ2-1 TRBV12-3/TRBV12-4 NA TRBD1 CASRETGTGVYNEQFF TGTGCCAGCAGGGAGACCGGGACAGGGGTTTACAATGAGCAGTTCTTC
TRBJ2-7 TRBV7-2 many NA CASSSAYEQYF TGTGCCAGCAGCTCCGCCTACGAGCAGTACTTC
TRBJ2-7 TRBV2 many TRBD2 CASGTSDYEQYF TGTGCCAGCGGGACTAGCGACTACGAGCAGTACTTC
TRBJ1-5 TRBV15 few NA CATSRGGGSNQPQHF TGTGCCACCAGCAGAGGAGGGGGTAGCAATCAGCCCCAGCATTTT
TRBJ1-1 TRBV6-2/TRBV6-3 NA TRBD1 CASGLLPGTGITNTEAFF TGTGCCAGCGGCCTACTTCCCGGGACAGGGATCACGAACACTGAAGCTTTCTTT
TRBJ2-2 TRBV20-1 few NA CSAHPPLGVELFF TGCAGTGCCCATCCCCCACTAGGGGTCGAGCTGTTTTTT